A single sample is the source of the 10 T cell receptor beta chains below, sequenced in a study of shared clonotypes between healthy human individuals. TCRdb's copy holds only in-frame clones and misses some; the assay was immunoSEQ multiplex PCR. The sample comprises about 2 million clones, about 95% of which are singletons, and roughly 1% rests with the top ten. In the naive CD8 group, cells lacked CD45RO and were positively selected for CCR7, so terminally differentiated effector memory CD45RA+ cells were left out. The specimen was naive CD8+ T cells sorted from blood. These receptors all come from a man aged 18 to 29 in good health.

The sample holds one count of this clone. The chain uses TRBV9 and TRBJ2-7; D is unclear. The V gene's germline CDR1 is SGDLS and CDR2 YYNGEE. The CDR3 is 14 residues long. V lost 1 base, J lost 0 bases, and 8 bases lay in between. CDR3 nucleotide sequence: TGTGCCAGCAGCGTATCGGCTTTCTCCTACGAGCAGTACTTC. This translates into CASSVSAFSYEQYF.

The rearrangement uses TRBV9 and TRBJ2-2; no definite D call. Germline CDR1 and CDR2: SGDLS and YYNGEE. The CDR3 consists of 15 residues. Trimming cost V 4 bases and J 5 bases, with 15 bases left between them. The CDR3 protein is CASSPFGLWTGELFF. The CDR3 DNA sequence: TGTGCCAGCAGCCCGTTCGGTCTCTGGACCGGGGAGCTGTTTTTT.

Remarks on this clone: The sample has other DNA sequences that encode this CDR3 too. The rearrangement uses TRBV29-1 and TRBJ2-7; a possible D gene is TRBD1 (5 bases). Looked up from germline, CDR1 is SQVTM and CDR2 is ANQGSEA. Deletions cut 6 bases from V and 3 bases from J, with 12 bases between. The CDR3 has 12 residues. The CDR3 region has the DNA TGCAGCGTAGCCGACAGTAGCTACGAGCAGTACTTC. Translating gives CSVADSSYEQYF.

Comment on this clone: The same CDR3 is also encoded by other DNA sequences in this sample. V gene TRBV9 combines with J gene TRBJ2-7; D could derive from TRBD1 or TRBD2 (5 bases each). Germline CDR1 and CDR2: SGDLS and YYNGEE. V dropped 2 bases and J dropped 2 bases, with 14 bases sitting between them. CDR3 length equals 15 residues. The CDR3 protein is CASSVGTGPAYEQYF. CDR3 DNA: TGTGCCAGCAGCGTTGGAACGGGGCCAGCCTACGAGCAGTACTTC.

The rearrangement links TRBV5-4 to TRBJ2-7, with D possibly matching TRBD1 (7 bases). Germline CDR1 SGHNT, CDR2 YYREEE (reference sequence). CDR3 length: 13 amino acids. V was shortened by 4 bases and J by 6 bases, with 14 bases between the two germline ends. The chain's CDR3 is CASSAGGSGEQYF. For the CDR3, the DNA is TGTGCCAGCAGCGCAGGGGGGTCGGGCGAGCAGTACTTC.

V gene TRBV28 combines with J gene TRBJ2-1; 11 nucleotides line up with TRBD1. Trimming at V came to 1 base and at J to 7 bases, leaving 24 bases not matched to a gene. The CDR3 is made up of 22 amino acids. Per the germline V gene, CDR1 is MDHEN and CDR2 is SYDVKM. The chain's CDR3 is CASSLSLTDTIRGQGVRNEQFF. DNA for the CDR3: TGTGCCAGCAGTTTATCCCTTACCGACACAATCCGGGGACAGGGGGTTCGGAATGAGCAGTTCTTC.

This chain connects TRBV9 to TRBJ2-2, with D tentatively TRBD2 (5 bases). V gave up 0 bases and J gave up 4 bases, with 16 bases separating them. Germline assignment: CDR1 SGDLS and CDR2 YYNGEE. The CDR3 has 17 residues. The CDR3 region is CASSVDAANGVTGELFF. For the CDR3, the DNA is TGTGCCAGCAGCGTAGATGCGGCAAACGGGGTCACCGGGGAGCTGTTTTTT.

The V call is TRBV27, the J call TRBJ2-7; TRBD1 agrees at 8 bases. Trimming cost V 5 bases and J 3 bases; bases outside gene matches: 9. The length of the CDR3 is 15 residues. The germline V gene has CDR1 MNHEY and CDR2 SMNVEV (reference sequence). The CDR3 here is CASSPSWGQVYEQYF. In nucleotides, the CDR3 is TGTGCCAGCAGTCCTTCTTGGGGACAGGTCTACGAGCAGTACTTC.

The J gene is TRBJ2-7, the V gene TRBV14, with 9 positions matching TRBD2. The CDR3 has 14 amino acids. The V segment lost 3 bases and the J segment 6 bases; nucleotides outside the gene matches: 6. The germline V gene has CDR1 SGHDN and CDR2 FVKESK. This CDR3 is CASSQGPGLAEQYF. Here the CDR3 DNA reads TGTGCCAGCAGCCAGGGACCGGGACTAGCCGAGCAGTACTTC.

This clone came up a few times. This sequence joins TRBV16 and TRBJ2-3, with D unclear. The CDR3 consists of 12 residues. Germline V lookup: CDR1 KGHSY, CDR2 FQNENV. The germline V and J ends were trimmed by 1 base and 6 bases, with 5 bases remaining between them. Here the CDR3 reads CASSQYGDTQYF. The DNA of the CDR3 is TGTGCCAGCAGCCAATACGGGGATACGCAGTATTTT.